This T cell receptor beta chain comes out of a study of blood T cell repertoires in COVID-19. About the study: Samples taken during acute and convalescent COVID-19 were collected in the United States, Italy and Spain.

Seattle patient enrollment occurred during active infection, with longitudinal follow-up thereafter. Generated by immunoSEQ multiplex PCR, the TCRdb table keeps only in-frame clones and is missing some. The table records approximately 180,000 clones, 85% to 90% of them present only once. Per germline, CDR1 SGHTA and CDR2 FQGNSA. The CDR3 is made up of 16 amino acids. Trimming took off 7 bases at V and 2 bases at J, with 21 bases between the two ends. Material for sequencing was peripheral blood. The receptor comes from a woman in her seventies with COVID-19, enrolled during active disease. The chain uses TRBV7-2 and TRBJ2-7; D is possibly TRBD2 (5 bases). In nucleotides, the CDR3 is TGTGCCAGCACCTCCCGGCCGAACTCGAGGGCCTACGAGCAGTACTTC. It encodes CASTSRPNSRAYEQYF.